Here is one TCR beta chain with its context. Its antigen remains unknown. V lost 3 bases and J 2 bases, leaving 14 bases between the germline ends. Germline CDR1 and CDR2: MGHDK and SYGVNS. This CDR3 is 15 amino acids long. The data derive from a study of CD8 T cells in ankylosing spondylitis. Findings and caveats of the study: Seemingly distinctive of ankylosing spondylitis blood was a TCR beta motif formed by eight highly homologous variants.

In TCRdb, the 5' RACE reads were re-called with MiXCR into one record per CDR3 protein. The sample holds some 200,000 distinct CDR3 sequences, roughly 13% seen once. The receptor was derived from a male donor with ankylosing spondylitis or in good health (not recorded which). The sequenced material came from blood, either unsorted or a sorted T cell fraction (not recorded which). The chain employs TRBV25-1 and TRBJ2-7, with D possibly called TRBD1 or TRBD2 (5 bases each). CDR3 nucleotide sequence: TGTGCCAGCAGTGACGAGGGGTCGTCGACCTACGAGCAGTACTTC. Residues: CASSDEGSSTYEQYF.